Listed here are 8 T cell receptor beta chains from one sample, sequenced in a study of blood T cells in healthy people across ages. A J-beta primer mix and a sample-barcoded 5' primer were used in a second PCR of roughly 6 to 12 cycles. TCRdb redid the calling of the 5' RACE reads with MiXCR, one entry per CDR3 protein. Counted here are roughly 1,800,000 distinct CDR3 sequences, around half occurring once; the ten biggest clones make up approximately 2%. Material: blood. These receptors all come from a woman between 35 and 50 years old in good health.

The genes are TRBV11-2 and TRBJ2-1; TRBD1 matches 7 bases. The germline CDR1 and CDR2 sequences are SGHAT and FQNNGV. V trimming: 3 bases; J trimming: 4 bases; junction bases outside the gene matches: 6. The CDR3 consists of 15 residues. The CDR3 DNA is TGTGCCAGCAGCTTGCAGGGGGAGTTGTACAATGAGCAGTTCTTC. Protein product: CASSLQGELYNEQFF.

The CDR3 DNA reads as TGTGCCAGCACCGTTGGAGTTGGAGCTAACTATGGCTACACCTTC. This translates into CASTVGVGANYGYTF. The genes are TRBV7-2 and TRBJ1-2; D is ambiguous. Trimming took 7 bases from V and 0 from J, leaving 15 bases between them. The CDR3 contains 15 residues. CDR1 SGHTA and CDR2 FQGNSA come from the germline V gene.

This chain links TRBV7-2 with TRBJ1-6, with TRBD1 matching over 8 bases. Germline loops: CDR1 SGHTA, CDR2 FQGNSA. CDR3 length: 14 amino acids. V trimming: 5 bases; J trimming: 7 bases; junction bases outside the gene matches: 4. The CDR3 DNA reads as TGTGCCAGCAGCATCGACAGGGGAAATTCACCCCTCCACTTT. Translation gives CASSIDRGNSPLHF.

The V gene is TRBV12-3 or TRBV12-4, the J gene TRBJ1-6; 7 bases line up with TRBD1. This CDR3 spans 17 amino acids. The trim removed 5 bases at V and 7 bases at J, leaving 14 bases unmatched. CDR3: CASSPFDRANSNSPLHF. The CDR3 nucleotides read TGTGCCAGCAGTCCCTTCGACAGGGCCAATTCGAATTCACCCCTCCACTTT.

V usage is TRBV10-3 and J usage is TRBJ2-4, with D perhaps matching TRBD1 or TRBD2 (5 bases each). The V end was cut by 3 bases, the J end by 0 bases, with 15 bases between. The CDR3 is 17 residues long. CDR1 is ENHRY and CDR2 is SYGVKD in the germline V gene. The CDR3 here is CAISDRDPSLAKNIQYF. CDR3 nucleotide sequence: TGTGCCATCAGTGACCGGGACCCGTCCCTAGCCAAAAACATTCAGTACTTC.

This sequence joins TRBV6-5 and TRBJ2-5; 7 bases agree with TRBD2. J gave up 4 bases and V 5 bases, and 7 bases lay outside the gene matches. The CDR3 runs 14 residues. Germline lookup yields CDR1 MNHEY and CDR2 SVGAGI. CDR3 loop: CASSGGVGLETQYF. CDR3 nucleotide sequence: TGTGCCAGCAGTGGGGGGGTCGGATTAGAGACCCAGTACTTC.

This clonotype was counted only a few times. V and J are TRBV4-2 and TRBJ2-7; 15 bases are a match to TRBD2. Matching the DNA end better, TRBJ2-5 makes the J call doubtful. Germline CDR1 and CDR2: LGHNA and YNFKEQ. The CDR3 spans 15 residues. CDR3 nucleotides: TGTGCCAGCGCGGGACTAGCGGGGGGTCAAGAGACCCAGTACTTC. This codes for CASAGLAGGQETQYF.

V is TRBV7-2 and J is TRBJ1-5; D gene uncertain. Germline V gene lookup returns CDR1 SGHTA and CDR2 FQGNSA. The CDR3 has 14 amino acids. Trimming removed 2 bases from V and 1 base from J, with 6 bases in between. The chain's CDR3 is CASSLFESNQPQHF. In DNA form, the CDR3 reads TGTGCCAGCAGCTTATTCGAAAGCAATCAGCCCCAGCATTTT.